The 9 T cell receptor beta chains below come from one sample, sequenced in a study of siplizumab effects on memory and regulatory T cells. The repertoire was sequenced with immunoSEQ multiplex PCR; TCRdb's copy has only in-frame clones and lacks some. The table lists some 97,000 clones, 90% to 95% of them singletons, with around 0.77% in the top ten. The sample comprised Tregs sorted from blood. The source is a human donor in good health.

The chain recombines TRBV11-2 with TRBJ2-5; 8 bases agree with TRBD2. This CDR3 has 17 amino acids. The germline gives CDR1 SGHAT, CDR2 FQNNGV. Losses at the gene ends were 0 bases for V and 5 bases for J; bases not matched to a gene: 11. The CDR3 loop reads CASSLDLPGRARETQYF. In nucleotides, the CDR3 is TGTGCCAGCAGCTTAGATCTCCCCGGGAGGGCCCGGGAGACCCAGTACTTC.

The chain couples TRBV5-1 to TRBJ2-3, with D possibly being TRBD1 or TRBD2 (5 bases each). Trimming removed 0 bases at V and 4 bases at J, with 9 bases between. The CDR3 contains 14 residues. Germline assignment: CDR1 SGHRS and CDR2 YFSETQ. CDR3 bases: TGCGCCAGCAGCTTGGCAGGGAGTCCAGATACGCAGTATTTT. It encodes CASSLAGSPDTQYF.

This clone was seen a handful of times. J is TRBJ2-1 and V is TRBV2, with 11 bases identical to TRBD2. V lost 3 bases to trimming and J lost 6 bases; unmatched junction nucleotides: 19. The CDR3 length is 20 residues. Germline assignment: CDR1 SNHLY and CDR2 FYNNEI. In DNA, the CDR3 is TGTGCCAGCAGTGAGGGGCAAATCCCTTTACTAGCGGGAGTGGGCAATGAGCAGTTCTTC. The encoded protein is CASSEGQIPLLAGVGNEQFF.

This chain connects TRBV7-9 to TRBJ1-4, with a weak D call TRBD1 (5 bases). Germline CDR1 and CDR2: SEHNR and FQNEAQ (reference sequence). The CDR3 length is 14 residues. Trimming pared 5 bases from V and 7 bases from J, leaving 14 bases between. CDR3 protein: CASSPRQWGEKLFF. In DNA, the CDR3 is TGTGCCAGCAGCCCCCGACAGTGGGGTGAAAAACTGTTTTTT. Full variable domain (rest looked up from reference TRBV7-9 and TRBJ1-4): DTGVSQNPRHKITKRGQNVTFRCDPISEHNRLYWYRQTLGQGPEFLTYFQNEAQLEKSRLLSDRFSAERPKGSFSTLEIQRTEQGDSAMYLCASSPRQWGEKLFFGSGTQLSVL.

This chain connects TRBV28 to TRBJ2-3; possible D gene TRBD1, 6 bases. This CDR3 has 14 amino acids. Germline CDR1 MDHEN, CDR2 SYDVKM. Trimming cost V 5 bases and J 2 bases, with 11 bases left between them. CDR3 nucleotide sequence: TGTGCCAGCAGTCCACAGGGACCCACAGATACGCAGTATTTT. This sequence encodes CASSPQGPTDTQYF.

The rearrangement links TRBV10-1 to TRBJ2-1; a possible D gene is TRBD2 (6 bases). The germline V and J ends were trimmed by 3 bases and 6 bases, with 15 bases remaining between them. Germline CDR1 and CDR2: WNHNN and SYGVQD (reference sequence). The CDR3 totals 15 residues. CDR3 DNA sequence: TGCGCCAGCAGTGACGGACGGGAGTTCATCAATGAGCAGTTCTTC. Its protein product is CASSDGREFINEQFF.

V usage is TRBV6-1 and J usage is TRBJ2-5; a possible D gene is TRBD2 (5 bases). V was clipped by 4 bases and J by 2 bases, with 23 bases between them. The CDR3 consists of 18 residues. The germline CDR1 and CDR2 sequences are MNHNS and SASEGT. Here the CDR3 reads CASSVSVRTGWIQETQYF. CDR3 DNA sequence: TGTGCCAGCAGTGTATCGGTACGGACGGGATGGATTCAAGAGACCCAGTACTTC.

The V and J genes are TRBV28 and TRBJ1-2; 7 nucleotides align to TRBD1. This CDR3 comprises 13 residues. V lost 6 bases to trimming and J lost 8 bases; unmatched junction nucleotides: 9. Germline V gene lookup returns CDR1 MDHEN and CDR2 SYDVKM. DNA for the CDR3: TGTGCCAGCAGCAACAGACAGGGTTTAGGCTACACCTTC. Protein product: CASSNRQGLGYTF.

The gene calls are TRBV21-1 and TRBJ2-3; the table's D call of TRBD2 was not tested on the DNA. TRBV21-1 is designated a pseudogene. The CDR3 is made up of 15 amino acids. As DNA, the CDR3 is TGTGCCAGCAGGGAGCGGGAGGGTGACTCAGATACGCAGTATTTT. This codes for CASREREGDSDTQYF.